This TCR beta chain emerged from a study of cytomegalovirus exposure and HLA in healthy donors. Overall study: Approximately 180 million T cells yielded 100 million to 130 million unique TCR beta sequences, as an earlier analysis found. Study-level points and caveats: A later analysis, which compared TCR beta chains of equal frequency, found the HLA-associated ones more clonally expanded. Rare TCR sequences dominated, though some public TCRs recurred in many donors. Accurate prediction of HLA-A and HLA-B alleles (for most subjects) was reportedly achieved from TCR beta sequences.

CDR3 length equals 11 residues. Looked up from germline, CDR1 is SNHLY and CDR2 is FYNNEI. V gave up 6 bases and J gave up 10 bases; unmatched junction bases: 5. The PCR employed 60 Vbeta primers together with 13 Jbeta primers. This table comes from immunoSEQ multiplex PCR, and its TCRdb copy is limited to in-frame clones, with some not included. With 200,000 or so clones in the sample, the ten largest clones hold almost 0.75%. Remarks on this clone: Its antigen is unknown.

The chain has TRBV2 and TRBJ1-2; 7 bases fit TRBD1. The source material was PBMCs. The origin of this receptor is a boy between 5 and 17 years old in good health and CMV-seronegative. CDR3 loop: CASRLGQIYTF. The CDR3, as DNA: TGTGCCAGCAGACTGGGACAGATCTACACCTTC.